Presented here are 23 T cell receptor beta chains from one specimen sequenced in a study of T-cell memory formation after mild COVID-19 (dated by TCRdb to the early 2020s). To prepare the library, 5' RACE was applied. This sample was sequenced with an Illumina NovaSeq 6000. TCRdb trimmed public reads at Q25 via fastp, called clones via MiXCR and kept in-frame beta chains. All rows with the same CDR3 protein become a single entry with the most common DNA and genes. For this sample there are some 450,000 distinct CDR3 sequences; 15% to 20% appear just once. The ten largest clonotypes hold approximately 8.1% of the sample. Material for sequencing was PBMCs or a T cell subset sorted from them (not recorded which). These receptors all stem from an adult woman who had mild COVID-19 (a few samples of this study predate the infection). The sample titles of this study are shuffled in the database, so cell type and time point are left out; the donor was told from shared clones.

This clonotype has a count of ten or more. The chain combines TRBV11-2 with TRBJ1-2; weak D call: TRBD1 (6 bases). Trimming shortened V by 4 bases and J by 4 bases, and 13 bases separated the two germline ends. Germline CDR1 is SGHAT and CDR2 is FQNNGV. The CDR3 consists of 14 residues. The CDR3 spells CASSSGGGAYGYTF. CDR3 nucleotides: TGTGCCAGCAGCTCCGGTGGGGGCGCCTATGGCTACACCTTC.

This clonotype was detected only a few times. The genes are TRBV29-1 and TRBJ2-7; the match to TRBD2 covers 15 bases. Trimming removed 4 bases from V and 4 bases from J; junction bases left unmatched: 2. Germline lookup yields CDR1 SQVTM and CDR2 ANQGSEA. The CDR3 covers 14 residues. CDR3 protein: CSVVGLAGGYEQYF. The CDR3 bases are TGCAGCGTTGTGGGACTAGCGGGAGGTTACGAGCAGTACTTC.

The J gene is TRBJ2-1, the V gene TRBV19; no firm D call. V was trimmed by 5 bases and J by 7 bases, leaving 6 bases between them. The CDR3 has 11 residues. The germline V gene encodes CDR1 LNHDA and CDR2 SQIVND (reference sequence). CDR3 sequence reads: CASSRWNEQFF. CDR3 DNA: TGTGCCAGTAGTCGGTGGAATGAGCAGTTCTTC.

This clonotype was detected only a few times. The CDR3 is CASSLGGGTGTYEQYF. In nucleotides, the CDR3 is TGTGCCAGCAGCTTAGGTGGAGGGACGGGCACCTACGAGCAGTACTTC. The rearrangement joins TRBV7-2 to TRBJ2-7; tentative D call: TRBD2 (6 bases). Germline-derived CDR1 and CDR2 are SGHTA and FQGNSA. Trimming removed 1 base at V and 2 bases at J, with 15 bases between. The CDR3 runs 16 residues.

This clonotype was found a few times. CDR3 sequence: CASSFSPTSGRGSSYNEQFF. The CDR3 DNA reads as TGTGCCAGCAGCTTTTCCCCGACTAGCGGGAGGGGTAGCTCCTACAATGAGCAGTTCTTC. V gene TRBV7-8 combines with J gene TRBJ2-1; 14 bases line up with TRBD2. The trim removed 3 bases at V and 0 bases at J, leaving 10 bases unmatched. The CDR3 loop spans 20 amino acids. The germline CDR1 and CDR2 sequences are SGHVS and FQNEAQ. The full variable domain, in which reference TRBV7-8 and TRBJ2-1 provide the parts outside the CDR3, is GAGVSQSPRYKVAKRGQDVALRCDPISGHVSLFWYQQALGQGPEFLTYFQNEAQLDKSGLPSDRFFAERPEGSVSTLKIQRTQQEDSAVYLCASSFSPTSGRGSSYNEQFFGPGTRLTVL.

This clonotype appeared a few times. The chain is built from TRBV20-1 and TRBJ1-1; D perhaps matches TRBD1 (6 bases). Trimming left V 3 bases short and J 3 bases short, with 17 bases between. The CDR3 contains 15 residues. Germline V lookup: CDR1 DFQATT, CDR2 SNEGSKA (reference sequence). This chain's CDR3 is CSASAGDQSHTEAFF. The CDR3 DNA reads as TGCAGTGCTAGTGCAGGGGACCAATCTCACACTGAAGCTTTCTTT.

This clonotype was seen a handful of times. Here the CDR3 reads CSVVGITYEQYF. CDR3 bases: TGCAGCGTTGTGGGCATAACCTACGAGCAGTACTTC. The chain has TRBV29-1 and TRBJ2-7; D is uncertain. Germline V gene data show CDR1 as SQVTM and CDR2 as ANQGSEA. This CDR3 contains 12 residues. V was trimmed by 4 bases and J by 2 bases, leaving 9 bases between them.

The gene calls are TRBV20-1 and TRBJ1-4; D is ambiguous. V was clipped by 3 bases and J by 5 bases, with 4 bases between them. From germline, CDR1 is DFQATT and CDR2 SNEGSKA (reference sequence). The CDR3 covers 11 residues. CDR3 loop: CSASYNEKLFF. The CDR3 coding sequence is TGCAGTGCTAGCTACAATGAAAAACTGTTTTTT.

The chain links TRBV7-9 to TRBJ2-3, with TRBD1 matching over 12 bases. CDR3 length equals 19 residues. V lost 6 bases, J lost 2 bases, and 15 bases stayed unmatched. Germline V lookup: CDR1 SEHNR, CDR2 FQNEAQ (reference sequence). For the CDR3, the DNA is TGTGCCAGCAGTTACAGCGCCGGGACAGGGGGCCCCAACACAGATACGCAGTATTTT. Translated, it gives CASSYSAGTGGPNTDTQYF.

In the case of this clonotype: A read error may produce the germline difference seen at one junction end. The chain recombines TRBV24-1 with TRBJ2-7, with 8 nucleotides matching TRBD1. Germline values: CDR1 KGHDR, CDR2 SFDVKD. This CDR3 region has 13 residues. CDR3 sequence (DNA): TGTGCCACCCAGGTCAGGGGGCGATGCCCCTCTCCCTTC. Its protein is CATQVRGRCPSPF.

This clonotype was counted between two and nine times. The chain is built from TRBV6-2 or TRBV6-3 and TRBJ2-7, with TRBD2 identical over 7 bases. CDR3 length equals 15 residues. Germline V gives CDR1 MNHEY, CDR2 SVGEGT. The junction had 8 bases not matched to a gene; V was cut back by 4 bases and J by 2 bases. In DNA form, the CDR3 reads TGTGCCAGCAGTTTACGAGGGAGGGCCCCCTACGAGCAGTACTTC. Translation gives CASSLRGRAPYEQYF.

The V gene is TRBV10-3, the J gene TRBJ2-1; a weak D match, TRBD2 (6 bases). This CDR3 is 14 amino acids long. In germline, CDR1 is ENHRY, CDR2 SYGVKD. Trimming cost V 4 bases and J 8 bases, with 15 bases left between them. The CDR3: CAISVETSSDEQFF. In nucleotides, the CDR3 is TGTGCCATCAGTGTCGAGACTAGTTCCGATGAGCAGTTCTTC.

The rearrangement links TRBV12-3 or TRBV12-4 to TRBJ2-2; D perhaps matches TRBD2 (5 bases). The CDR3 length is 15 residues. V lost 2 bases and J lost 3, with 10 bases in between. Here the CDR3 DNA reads TGTGCCAGCAGTTTATTCGGGGTGGACACCGGGGAGCTGTTTTTT. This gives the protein CASSLFGVDTGELFF.

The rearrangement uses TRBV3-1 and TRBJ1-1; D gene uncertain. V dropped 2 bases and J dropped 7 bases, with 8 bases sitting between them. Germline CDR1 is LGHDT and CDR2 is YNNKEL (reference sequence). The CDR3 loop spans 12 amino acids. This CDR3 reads CASSQLTNEAFF. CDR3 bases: TGTGCCAGCAGCCAATTGACTAATGAAGCTTTCTTT.

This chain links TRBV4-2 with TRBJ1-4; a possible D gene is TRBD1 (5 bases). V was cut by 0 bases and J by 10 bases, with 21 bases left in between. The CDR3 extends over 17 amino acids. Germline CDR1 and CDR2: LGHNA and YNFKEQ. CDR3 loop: CASSQEIGTERGGKLFF. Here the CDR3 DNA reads TGTGCCAGCAGCCAAGAGATAGGAACAGAGAGGGGTGGAAAACTGTTTTTT.

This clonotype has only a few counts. The CDR3 DNA reads TGTGCCTGGGGTAACTCCGGTGGCACCGGGGAGCTGTTTTTT. Protein: CAWGNSGGTGELFF. The chain links TRBV30 to TRBJ2-2, with D unclear. Germline CDR1 and CDR2: GTSNPN and SVGIG (reference sequence). The germline V and J ends were trimmed by 5 bases and 4 bases, with 14 bases remaining between them. There are 14 residues in the CDR3.

CDR3 sequence: CASNCTPGQSYNEQFF. The CDR3 coding sequence is TGTGCCAGCAATTGTACTCCGGGGCAATCCTACAATGAGCAGTTCTTC. The rearrangement uses TRBV9 and TRBJ2-1; the D gene could be TRBD1 or TRBD2 (5 bases each). CDR1 SGDLS and CDR2 YYNGEE come from the germline V gene. CDR3 length: 16 residues. Trimming shortened V by 6 bases and J by 1 base, and 17 bases separated the two germline ends.

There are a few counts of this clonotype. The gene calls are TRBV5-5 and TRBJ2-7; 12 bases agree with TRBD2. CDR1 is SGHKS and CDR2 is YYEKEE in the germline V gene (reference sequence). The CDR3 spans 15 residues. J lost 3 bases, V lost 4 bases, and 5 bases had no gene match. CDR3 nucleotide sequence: TGTGCCAGCAGCCCGGGACTAGCGGGTCACTACGAGCAGTACTTC. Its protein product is CASSPGLAGHYEQYF. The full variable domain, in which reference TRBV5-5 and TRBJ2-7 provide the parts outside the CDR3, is DAGVTQSPTHLIKTRGQQVTLRCSPISGHKSVSWYQQVLGQGPQFIFQYYEKEERGRGNFPDRFSARQFPNYSSELNVNALLLGDSALYLCASSPGLAGHYEQYFGPGTRLTVT.

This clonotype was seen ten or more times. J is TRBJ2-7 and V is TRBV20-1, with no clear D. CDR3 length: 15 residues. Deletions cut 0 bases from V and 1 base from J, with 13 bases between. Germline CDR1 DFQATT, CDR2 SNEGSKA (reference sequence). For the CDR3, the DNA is TGCAGTGCTAGAGATCACTCCGGATCTTCCTACGAGCAGTACTTC. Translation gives CSARDHSGSSYEQYF.

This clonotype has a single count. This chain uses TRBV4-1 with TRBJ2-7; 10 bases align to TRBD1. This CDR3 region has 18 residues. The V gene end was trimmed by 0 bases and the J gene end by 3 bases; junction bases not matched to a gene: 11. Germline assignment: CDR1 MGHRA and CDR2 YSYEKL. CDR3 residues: CASSQDALPGQGFYEQYF. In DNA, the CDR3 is TGCGCCAGCAGCCAAGATGCCTTACCGGGACAGGGGTTCTACGAGCAGTACTTC.

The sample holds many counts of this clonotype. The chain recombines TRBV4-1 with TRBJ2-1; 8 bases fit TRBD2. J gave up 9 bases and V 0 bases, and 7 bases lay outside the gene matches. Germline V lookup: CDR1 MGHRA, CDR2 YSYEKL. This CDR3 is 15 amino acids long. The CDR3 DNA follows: TGCGCCAGCAGCCAAGATTCCGGGGGGGCCGGTGAGCAGTTCTTC. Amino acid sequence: CASSQDSGGAGEQFF.

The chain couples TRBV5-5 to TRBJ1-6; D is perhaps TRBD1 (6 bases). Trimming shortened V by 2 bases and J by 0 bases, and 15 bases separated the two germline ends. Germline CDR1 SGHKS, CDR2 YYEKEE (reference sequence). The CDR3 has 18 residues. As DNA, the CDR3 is TGTGCCAGCAGCTTCGATCAGGGGATCGTCTCCTATAATTCACCCCTCCACTTT. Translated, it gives CASSFDQGIVSYNSPLHF.

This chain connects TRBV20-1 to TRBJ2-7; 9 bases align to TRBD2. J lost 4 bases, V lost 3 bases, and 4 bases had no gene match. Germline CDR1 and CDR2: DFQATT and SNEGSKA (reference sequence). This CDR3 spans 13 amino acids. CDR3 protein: CSASAGGRYEQYF. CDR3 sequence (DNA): TGCAGTGCTAGCGCGGGGGGGCGATACGAGCAGTACTTC.